This T cell receptor beta chain originates from a study of shared clonotypes between healthy human individuals. The overall study: The cohort had a couple of women and a few men, ages 18 to 49.

Germline CDR1 and CDR2: MNHEY and SVGAGI. V was cut by 4 bases and J by 2 bases, with 12 bases left in between. The CDR3 extends over 15 amino acids. The material for each subset, its genomic DNA, was split evenly across several immunoSEQ plates. The data were produced by immunoSEQ multiplex PCR, yet TCRdb's version contains in-frame clones alone and is incomplete. The sample includes roughly 120,000 clones, about two thirds of them seen just once. Healthy HIV-negative adults with no recent acute infections or vaccinations were recruited as donors. The sequence was collected from a woman in her 30s in good health. The specimen sequenced was memory CD8+ T cells sorted from blood. Subset given: CD45RO+ cells pooled with CCR7-negative TemRA cells. The rearrangement uses TRBV6-5 and TRBJ1-5; D is unclear. The CDR3 DNA sequence: TGTGCCAGCAGTTTTCTATTACGGGGCAATCAGCCCCAGCATTTT. Translation gives CASSFLLRGNQPQHF.